Below are 21 T cell receptor beta chains sequenced from a single sample in a study of blood T cell repertoires in COVID-19. Sequencing used immunoSEQ multiplex PCR; TCRdb keeps in-frame clones, though not all of them. The sample holds nearly 50,000 clones; 86% are singletons and the top ten take 2.6%. Sequencing input: peripheral blood. These receptors were collected from a woman older than 75 with COVID-19, enrolled during active disease.

J is TRBJ2-1 and V is TRBV25-1, with no clear D. Trimming cost V 4 bases and J 5 bases, with 9 bases left between them. The CDR3 length is 13 residues. Germline V gene sequence: CDR1 MGHDK, CDR2 SYGVNS. The CDR3 sequence is CASSGLGNNEQFF. DNA of the CDR3: TGTGCCAGCAGTGGGCTAGGTAACAATGAGCAGTTCTTC. The variable domain in full, completed from reference TRBV25-1 and TRBJ2-1, reads EADIYQTPRYLVIGTGKKITLECSQTMGHDKMYWYQQDPGMELHLIHYSYGVNSTEKGDLSSESTVSRIRTEHFPLTLESARPSHTSQYLCASSGLGNNEQFFGPGTRLTVL.

This sequence joins TRBV28 and TRBJ1-2, with D perhaps TRBD1 (5 bases). The germline V and J ends were trimmed by 6 bases and 6 bases, with 20 bases remaining between them. The CDR3 is 15 amino acids. CDR1 and CDR2 from the germline V gene are MDHEN and SYDVKM. The CDR3 region has the DNA TGTGCCAGCAGGGGGGGTGCAGGCCGAACTAATGGCTACACCTTC. It codes for CASRGGAGRTNGYTF.

As DNA, the CDR3 is TGTGCCAGTACCTGGGACAGGGGCTACAATGAGCAGTTCTTC. Its protein is CASTWDRGYNEQFF. The chain links TRBV19 to TRBJ2-1; 10 bases fit TRBD1. This CDR3 region has 14 residues. V lost 7 bases to trimming and J lost 3 bases; unmatched junction nucleotides: 3. CDR1 LNHDA and CDR2 SQIVND come from the germline V gene (reference sequence).

This chain links TRBV11-2 with TRBJ1-4, with a weak D call TRBD1 (6 bases). The V gene's germline CDR1 is SGHAT and CDR2 FQNNGV. V gave up 10 bases and J gave up 7 bases, with 22 bases separating them. This CDR3 spans 15 amino acids. The CDR3 DNA reads TGTGCCACCAAACTCGGGGGGGCTGACTCTGAAAAACTGTTTTTT. Translation: CATKLGGADSEKLFF.

V gene TRBV28 combines with J gene TRBJ2-5; 8 positions match TRBD2. Germline lookup yields CDR1 MDHEN and CDR2 SYDVKM. V lost 3 bases, J lost 9 bases, and 18 bases stayed unmatched. This CDR3 has 17 amino acids. In nucleotides, the CDR3 is TGTGCCAGCAGTTTGCTTCAAACTTCGGGACTAGTACTTTCCCAGTACTTC. Its translation: CASSLLQTSGLVLSQYF. The full variable domain, rest sourced from reference TRBV28 and TRBJ2-5, is DVKVTQSSRYLVKRTGEKVFLECVQDMDHENMFWYRQDPGLGLRLIYFSYDVKMKEKGDIPEGYSVSREKKERFSLILESASTNQTSMYLCASSLLQTSGLVLSQYFGPGTRLLVL.

The chain carries TRBV6-5 and TRBJ1-1; D unclear. CDR3 length: 15 residues. In germline, CDR1 is MNHEY, CDR2 SVGAGI. V was pared by 6 bases and J by 0 bases, with 14 bases between. The CDR3 coding sequence is TGTGCCAGCAGACCTTCGGGAATAATGAACACTGAAGCTTTCTTT. Protein: CASRPSGIMNTEAFF.

This sequence joins TRBV5-1 and TRBJ1-1, with D unresolved. V was clipped by 4 bases and J by 11 bases, with 27 bases between them. The V gene's germline CDR1 is SGHRS and CDR2 YFSETQ. The CDR3 extends over 16 amino acids. CDR3 sequence (DNA): TGCGCCAGCAGCACCTCGGGAGGTGTGAGCACCATGGGTGCTTTCTTT. It yields the protein CASSTSGGVSTMGAFF.

This chain links TRBV7-8 with TRBJ2-1; 13 bases agree with TRBD2. V shed 3 bases and J 12 bases; nucleotides not matched to a gene: 11. This CDR3 spans 16 amino acids. Germline values: CDR1 SGHVS, CDR2 FQNEAQ. CDR3 sequence reads: CASSFTGTSGKGRQFF. As DNA, the CDR3 is TGTGCCAGCAGCTTCACCGGGACTAGCGGGAAAGGGAGGCAGTTCTTC.

The V and J genes are TRBV24-1 and TRBJ1-4; D not resolved. The CDR3 spans 14 residues. Germline lookup yields CDR1 KGHDR and CDR2 SFDVKD. Trimming pared 0 bases from V and 10 bases from J, leaving 11 bases between. The CDR3 loop reads CATSDLGSPGKLFF. The CDR3 DNA reads as TGTGCCACCAGTGATTTGGGCTCGCCGGGAAAACTGTTTTTT.

This clone was observed a handful of times. A junction boundary mismatches the germline segment, possibly from a read error. The chain combines TRBV7-7 with TRBJ1-1; no firm D call. Germline CDR1 SSHAT, CDR2 FNYEAQ (reference sequence). This CDR3 is 13 amino acids long. CDR3 sequence (DNA): TGTGCTAGCAGCTTAGTTCATAACACTGAAGCTTTCTTT. It codes for CASSLVHNTEAFF. Complete variable domain (other parts from reference TRBV7-7 and TRBJ1-1): GAGVSQSPRYKVTKRGQDVTLRCDPISSHATLYWYQQALGQGPEFLTYFNYEAQPDKSGLPSDRFSAERPEGSISTLTIQRTEQRDSAMYRCASSLVHNTEAFFGQGTRLTVV.

V is TRBV7-9 and J is TRBJ1-1, with 7 positions matching TRBD1. Trimming cost V 4 bases and J 5 bases; bases outside gene matches: 7. The germline CDR1 and CDR2 sequences are SEHNR and FQNEAQ (reference sequence). This CDR3 is 14 amino acids long. CDR3 bases: TGTGCCAGCAGCTACGGGACAGTTGGGACTGAAGCTTTCTTT. It translates to CASSYGTVGTEAFF.

To note about this clone: Germline is not matched at one junction end, which may reflect a read error. In nucleotides, the CDR3 is TGTGCCACCCAGACCGACGCGGGAGGGTCCTACTTCTTC. It yields the protein CATQTDAGGSYFF. The genes are TRBV6-5 and TRBJ2-7; 9 bases are shared with TRBD2. The germline CDR1 and CDR2 sequences are MNHEY and SVGAGI. This CDR3 is 13 amino acids long.

On this clone: This sample includes further DNA sequences coding for the same CDR3. This sequence joins TRBV30 and TRBJ1-5, with a tentative D call TRBD1 (6 bases). This CDR3 spans 15 amino acids. V was clipped by 0 bases and J by 4 bases, with 13 bases between them. The germline V gene encodes CDR1 GTSNPN and CDR2 SVGIG (reference sequence). In DNA form, the CDR3 reads TGTGCCTGGAGTGTTGCGCAAGGGGGAAATCAGCCCCAGCATTTT. Encoded protein: CAWSVAQGGNQPQHF.

V is TRBV5-4 and J is TRBJ2-2; D may be TRBD1 (6 bases). The V end lost 0 bases, the J end lost 1 base, and 10 bases lay between the germline ends. The germline V gene encodes CDR1 SGHNT and CDR2 YYREEE (reference sequence). This CDR3 is 16 amino acids long. The chain's CDR3 is CASSLAGARNTGELFF. CDR3 DNA sequence: TGTGCCAGCAGCTTGGCAGGGGCCCGGAACACCGGGGAGCTGTTTTTT.

The chain is built from TRBV6-4 and TRBJ1-1, with 9 bases fitting TRBD1. Unmatched junction bases numbered 13, after V lost 4 bases and J lost 1 base. Germline lookup yields CDR1 MRHNA and CDR2 SNTAGT. The CDR3 totals 18 residues. The CDR3 loop is CASSGFTGQGSPNTEAFF. Here the CDR3 DNA reads TGTGCCAGCAGTGGCTTTACGGGACAGGGATCCCCGAACACTGAAGCTTTCTTT.

This clone was seen more than once but under ten times. The chain recombines TRBV3-1 (or the pseudogene TRBV3-2) with TRBJ2-7; 10 bases agree with TRBD1. The germline gives CDR1 LGHDT, CDR2 YNNKEL (reference sequence). This CDR3 is built from 13 residues. V shed 4 bases and J 5 bases; nucleotides not matched to a gene: 2. The CDR3 spells CASSRQGAHEQYF. CDR3 nucleotide sequence: TGTGCCAGCAGCCGACAGGGGGCCCACGAGCAGTACTTC.

This clone was picked up a small number of times. Written as DNA, the CDR3 is TGTGCCAGCAGCCCTATAGGGGGTGGCTACACCTTC. Its protein product is CASSPIGGGYTF. V and J are TRBV13 and TRBJ1-2; maybe TRBD1 (6 bases). The CDR3 length is 12 residues. V was clipped by 5 bases and J by 7 bases, with 11 bases between them. Germline CDR1 is PRHDT and CDR2 is FYEKMQ (reference sequence).

Worth noting for this clone: The junction does not match germline at one end; this may be a read error. This chain uses TRBV3-1 (or the pseudogene TRBV3-2) with TRBJ1-1; maybe TRBD1 (5 bases). The germline V gene has CDR1 LGHDT and CDR2 YNNKEL (reference sequence). The CDR3 is made up of 13 amino acids. The CDR3 loop reads CASSLGLNTEAFF. The CDR3 coding sequence is TGTGCCAGCAGCCTGGGACTGAACACTGAAGCCTTCTTT.

The J gene is TRBJ2-2, the V gene TRBV19; D possibly corresponds to TRBD2 (6 bases). CDR3 size: 16 residues. Germline lookup yields CDR1 LNHDA and CDR2 SQIVND (reference sequence). V dropped 5 bases and J dropped 3 bases, with 16 bases sitting between them. CDR3 amino acids: CASSGGGSPHTGELFF. The CDR3 nucleotides are TGTGCCAGTAGTGGGGGAGGAAGCCCCCACACCGGGGAGCTGTTTTTT.

The chain is built from TRBV18 and TRBJ2-7; 7 bases match TRBD1. The CDR3 consists of 13 residues. Germline CDR1 KGHSH, CDR2 LQKENI. J gave up 2 bases and V 4 bases, and 2 bases lay outside the gene matches. The CDR3 spells CASSQQGAYEQYF. The DNA for the CDR3 is TGTGCCAGCTCACAGCAGGGGGCCTACGAGCAGTACTTC.

This chain joins TRBV19 and TRBJ1-6; 9 bases line up with TRBD1. Germline V gives CDR1 LNHDA, CDR2 SQIVND (reference sequence). This CDR3 region has 16 residues. V trimming: 4 bases; J trimming: 11 bases; junction bases outside the gene matches: 12. The chain's CDR3 is CASSRWTGDMRPPLHF. CDR3 in DNA: TGTGCCAGTAGTAGGTGGACAGGGGACATGAGGCCACCCCTCCACTTT.